These 13 T cell receptor beta chains share one sample of origin, sequenced in a study of T cells in Graves' hyperthyroidism and ophthalmopathy. From RNA transcripts, TCR beta CDR3 regions were amplified. An initial round of RT-PCR targeting the TCR CDR3 relied on the HTBI primer set. A single record per CDR3 protein comes from TCRdb applying MiXCR to the multiplex PCR reads. The sample has approximately 300,000 distinct CDR3 sequences; around a fifth are singletons. The source material was blood. All receptors derive from a man aged 45-65 years with Graves' ophthalmopathy.

This clonotype occurred once. The chain couples TRBV7-9 to TRBJ2-3, with TRBD2 matching 12 bases. Germline V gene lookup returns CDR1 SEHNR and CDR2 FQNEAQ (reference sequence). The CDR3 length is 14 residues. The ends lost 4 bases at V and 7 bases at J; junction bases unmatched: 3. In nucleotides, the CDR3 is TGTGCCAGCAGCTCTAGCGGGAGGGGTAATACGCAGTATTTT. Translation gives CASSSSGRGNTQYF.

This clonotype was counted many times. This chain connects TRBV2 to TRBJ2-3; 7 nucleotides match TRBD2. Trimming cost V 8 bases and J 2 bases; bases outside gene matches: 7. This CDR3 has 14 amino acids. Germline CDR1 and CDR2: SNHLY and FYNNEI. The chain's CDR3 is CASVLAAFTDTQYF. As DNA, the CDR3 is TGTGCCAGCGTGCTAGCGGCTTTCACAGATACGCAGTATTTT. Using reference TRBV2 and TRBJ2-3 for the parts outside the CDR3, the full variable domain is EPEVTQTPSHQVTQMGQEVILRCVPISNHLYFYWYRQILGQKVEFLVSFYNNEISEKSEIFDDQFSVERPDGSNFTLKIRSTKLEDSAMYFCASVLAAFTDTQYFGPGTRLTVL.

CDR3 sequence: CASSDEGTAHLKGNTIYF. The CDR3 DNA follows: TGTGCCAGCAGCGACGAGGGCACAGCTCACCTAAAAGGAAACACCATATATTTT. V usage is TRBV9 and J usage is TRBJ1-3, with no clear D. This CDR3 has 18 residues. The V end lost 3 bases, the J end lost 4 bases, and 23 bases lay between the germline ends. Per the germline V gene, CDR1 is SGDLS and CDR2 is YYNGEE.

CDR3 protein: CASSQSGPIVETQYF. In DNA, the CDR3 is TGCGCCAGCAGCCAATCGGGGCCCATTGTAGAGACCCAGTACTTC. The chain recombines TRBV4-1 with TRBJ2-5; D might be TRBD1 or TRBD2, each matching 5 bases. This CDR3 is 15 amino acids long. CDR1 MGHRA and CDR2 YSYEKL come from the germline V gene. V gave up 2 bases and J gave up 4 bases, with 14 bases separating them.

This clonotype occurred many times. The CDR3 DNA reads as TGTGCCAGCACCGATGCGGCGGGAGGAGTCTACGAGCAGTACTTC. Protein sequence: CASTDAAGGVYEQYF. The rearrangement joins TRBV11-1 to TRBJ2-7; 8 bases are a match to TRBD2. The CDR3 sequence is 15 residues long. Trimming removed 7 bases from V and 3 bases from J; junction bases left unmatched: 11. Germline-derived CDR1 and CDR2 are SGHAT and FQDESV (reference sequence). The full variable domain, its missing parts supplied by reference TRBV11-1 and TRBJ2-7, is EAEVAQSPRYKITEKSQAVAFWCDPISGHATLYWYRQILGQGPELLVQFQDESVVDDSQLPKDRFSAERLKGVDSTLKIQPAELGDSAMYLCASTDAAGGVYEQYFGPGTRLTVT.

This clonotype was counted at least ten times. The rearrangement joins TRBV20-1 to TRBJ1-2; 7 nucleotides agree with TRBD1. V trimming: 6 bases; J trimming: 3 bases; junction bases outside the gene matches: 4. This CDR3 has 12 amino acids. CDR1 DFQATT and CDR2 SNEGSKA come from the germline V gene (reference sequence). The CDR3 DNA follows: TGCAGTGCGACAGGGAATCACTATGGCTACACCTTC. Translation gives CSATGNHYGYTF.

This chain connects TRBV20-1 to TRBJ2-7; 8 bases map to TRBD2. The CDR3 sequence is 15 residues long. The germline CDR1 and CDR2 sequences are DFQATT and SNEGSKA (reference sequence). The trim removed 6 bases at V and 4 bases at J, leaving 14 bases unmatched. The CDR3: CSATLPQAGVYEQYF. The CDR3 nucleotides are TGCAGTGCAACCCTTCCTCAAGCGGGAGTTTACGAGCAGTACTTC.

This clonotype was seen a handful of times. A read error may account for a junction end that differs from germline. The V gene is TRBV7-7, the J gene TRBJ2-3; perhaps TRBD1 as D (6 bases). CDR1 SSHAT and CDR2 FNYEAQ come from the germline V gene (reference sequence). CDR3 length: 15 residues. Written as DNA, the CDR3 is TGTGCTAGCAGCTTATCTCAGGGGCTTACAGATACGCAGTATTTT. Its protein is CASSLSQGLTDTQYF.

The chain couples TRBV20-1 to TRBJ2-2, with 8 bases matching TRBD2. Germline V gene sequence: CDR1 DFQATT, CDR2 SNEGSKA (reference sequence). The CDR3 is 15 amino acids. The V and J ends lost 5 bases and 1 base, in that order; junction bases with no gene match: 6. CDR3 protein: CSAPLAGRNTGELFF. CDR3 bases: TGCAGTGCTCCCCTAGCGGGTCGGAACACCGGGGAGCTGTTTTTT.

This clonotype was observed a few times. A clone one base away is much larger, so this may be a read error. The chain recombines TRBV2 with TRBJ2-1, with 7 bases that match TRBD2. This CDR3 comprises 15 residues. Germline CDR1 reads SNHLY; CDR2 reads FYNNEI. This chain's CDR3 is CASGEPGGTYNGQFF. CDR3 DNA: TGTGCCAGCGGGGAACCGGGAGGAACCTACAATGGGCAGTTCTTC.

The chain is built from TRBV19 and TRBJ2-1, with D perhaps TRBD1 (6 bases). Per germline, CDR1 LNHDA and CDR2 SQIVND (reference sequence). Trimming took 7 bases from V and 3 from J, leaving 16 bases between them. The CDR3 length is 15 residues. The CDR3 is CASTLGQSDYNEQFF. CDR3 bases: TGTGCCAGTACCCTCGGACAGTCGGACTACAATGAGCAGTTCTTC.

This clonotype was seen ten or more times. The rearrangement links TRBV3-1 to TRBJ2-1; 7 bases are shared with TRBD2. V lost 9 bases to trimming and J lost 9 bases; unmatched junction nucleotides: 11. Germline CDR1 and CDR2: LGHDT and YNNKEL (reference sequence). The CDR3 spans 13 residues. CDR3 protein: CASRERGLGEQFF. The DNA of the CDR3 is TGTGCCAGTCGGGAGCGGGGCCTTGGTGAGCAGTTCTTC.

The chain couples TRBV28 to TRBJ2-6; tentative D call: TRBD1 (7 bases). CDR1 and CDR2 from the germline V gene are MDHEN and SYDVKM. V lost 3 bases to trimming and J lost 3 bases, with 15 bases between them. CDR3 size: 17 residues. CDR3 DNA sequence: TGTGCCAGCAGTTTTGGAGGGGGCGCTTATGGGGCCAACGTCCTGACTTTC. Translating it yields CASSFGGGAYGANVLTF.